The 17 T cell receptor beta chains presented below share a single source sample, sequenced in a study of OX40 agonist ivuxolimab in advanced cancers. The data were produced by immunoSEQ multiplex PCR, yet TCRdb's version contains in-frame clones alone and is incomplete. This sample has roughly 49,000 clones, with 88% found just once. Sample: CD4+ or CD8+ T cells sorted from blood, taken in a trial of the OX40 agonist ivuxolimab. Every receptor here comes from an adult with an advanced solid tumor such as melanoma, head and neck, liver or kidney cancer.

V is TRBV7-9 and J is TRBJ1-1, with 7 bases lining up with TRBD1. Germline loops: CDR1 SEHNR, CDR2 FQNEAQ (reference sequence). The CDR3 consists of 16 residues. The V and J ends lost 5 bases and 4 bases, in that order; junction bases with no gene match: 13. CDR3 bases: TGTGCCAGCAGCCCTTACTACTCCAGGGGGAGCACTGAAGCTTTCTTT. This codes for CASSPYYSRGSTEAFF.

The rearrangement uses TRBV6-6 and TRBJ2-7, with D unclear. This CDR3 is built from 13 residues. The ends were cut back, 6 bases at V and 2 bases at J, with 11 bases in the middle. The V gene's germline CDR1 is MNHNY and CDR2 SVGAGI (reference sequence). This CDR3 reads CASRQQAPYEQYF. The CDR3 nucleotides are TGTGCCAGCAGGCAACAAGCGCCCTACGAGCAGTACTTC.

V is TRBV13 and J is TRBJ1-6; tentatively, D is TRBD1 (5 bases). Germline assignment: CDR1 PRHDT and CDR2 FYEKMQ (reference sequence). V gave up 8 bases and J gave up 0 bases, with 8 bases separating them. This CDR3 contains 14 residues. The chain's CDR3 is CASSQDSYNSPLHF. The CDR3 bases are TGTGCCAGCTCACAGGACTCCTATAATTCACCCCTCCACTTT. Drawing the rest from reference TRBV13 and TRBJ1-6, the complete variable domain is AAGVIQSPRHLIKEKRETATLKCYPIPRHDTVYWYQQGPGQDPQFLISFYEKMQSDKGSIPDRFSAQQFSDYHSELNMSSLELGDSALYFCASSQDSYNSPLHFGNGTRLTVT.

V gene TRBV6-6 combines with J gene TRBJ2-3, with D possibly matching TRBD1 (6 bases). Between the trimmed V and J ends, which lost 2 bases and 4 bases, there was a span of 10 bases. The germline CDR1 and CDR2 sequences are MNHNY and SVGAGI (reference sequence). The CDR3 length is 14 residues. For the CDR3, the DNA is TGTGCCAGCAGTTACGAGAACAGGGCAGATACGCAGTATTTT. Its translation: CASSYENRADTQYF.

The chain uses TRBV11-3 and TRBJ1-2; 7 bases match TRBD1. Losses at the gene ends were 5 bases for V and 7 bases for J; bases not matched to a gene: 13. The germline CDR1 and CDR2 sequences are SGHNT and YENEEA. The CDR3 is 15 amino acids. CDR3 nucleotide sequence: TGTGCCAGCAGCCTCGGGACAGAGGGCACATCTGGCTACACCTTC. It specifies CASSLGTEGTSGYTF.

V usage is TRBV19 and J usage is TRBJ1-6, with D uncertain. The CDR3 consists of 12 residues. Germline assignment: CDR1 LNHDA and CDR2 SQIVND (reference sequence). The V end was cut by 2 bases, the J end by 8 bases, with 4 bases between. Here the CDR3 DNA reads TGTGCCAGTAGTATAAAGGATTCACCCCTCCACTTT. This gives the protein CASSIKDSPLHF.

The CDR3, as DNA: TGTGCCAGCAGCTTAAGGTCAGCGGGGAACACCGGGGAGCTGTTTTTT. The encoded protein is CASSLRSAGNTGELFF. The chain joins TRBV7-3 to TRBJ2-2, with D possibly matching TRBD2 (6 bases). Trimming pared 1 base from V and 1 base from J, leaving 10 bases between. Germline V lookup: CDR1 SGHTA, CDR2 FQGTGA. CDR3 length: 16 residues.

The rearrangement links TRBV2 to TRBJ2-3; D gene ambiguous. Deletions cut 1 base from V and 5 bases from J, with 10 bases between. CDR3 size: 14 residues. Germline lookup yields CDR1 SNHLY and CDR2 FYNNEI. The CDR3 DNA is TGTGCCAGCAGTGAAGGTCGGAGCGAAGATACGCAGTATTTT. Its protein product is CASSEGRSEDTQYF.

The chain combines TRBV10-3 with TRBJ1-5; TRBD1 matches 7 bases. Trimming took 2 bases from V and 4 from J; bases not matched to a gene: 2. The CDR3 length is 14 residues. Germline loops: CDR1 ENHRY, CDR2 SYGVKD. CDR3 sequence (DNA): TGTGCCATCAGTGAGGGACAGGATAATCAGCCCCAGCATTTT. This encodes CAISEGQDNQPQHF.

CDR3 sequence: CASKGGGGFGETQYF. The CDR3 DNA sequence: TGTGCCAGCAAAGGGGGCGGGGGCTTCGGGGAGACCCAGTACTTC. The rearrangement uses TRBV2 and TRBJ2-5, with D perhaps given as TRBD1 or TRBD2 (7 bases each). V was clipped by 7 bases and J by 5 bases, with 20 bases between them. The CDR3 is made up of 15 amino acids. Germline loops: CDR1 SNHLY, CDR2 FYNNEI.

V and J are TRBV4-3 and TRBJ2-2; D is perhaps TRBD2 (6 bases). The V end was cut by 1 base, the J end by 5 bases, with 20 bases between. The length of the CDR3 is 18 residues. Germline V gene lookup returns CDR1 LGHNA and CDR2 YSLEER. CDR3 sequence: CASSQVAGGGFRTGELFF. DNA of the CDR3: TGCGCCAGCAGCCAAGTCGCAGGCGGAGGGTTCAGGACCGGGGAGCTGTTTTTT.

This chain links TRBV19 with TRBJ1-4; TRBD1 agrees at 7 bases. Germline CDR1 and CDR2: LNHDA and SQIVND (reference sequence). The CDR3 length is 14 residues. V lost 6 bases and J lost 7; bases outside the gene matches: 8. The CDR3 spells CASRPGDRVEKLFF. CDR3 nucleotides: TGTGCCAGTAGGCCCGGAGACAGGGTTGAAAAACTGTTTTTT.

This clone was detected a few times. The rearrangement uses TRBV19 and TRBJ1-3, with a weak D call TRBD1 (5 bases). The CDR3 contains 11 residues. Trimming took 8 bases from V and 10 from J, leaving 12 bases between them. Germline V gene sequence: CDR1 LNHDA, CDR2 SQIVND (reference sequence). CDR3 DNA sequence: TGTGCCAGTGGGGGGTTTTTTACCATATATTTT. Translation: CASGGFFTIYF.

The rearrangement links TRBV6-1 to TRBJ1-5; a possible D gene is TRBD1 (5 bases). CDR1 is MNHNS and CDR2 is SASEGT in the germline V gene. With 3 bases removed from V and 7 bases from J, the gap between germline ends came to 13 bases. The CDR3 is 14 amino acids. The DNA for the CDR3 is TGTGCCAGCAGTGACAGGGATGCGCAGCAGCCCCAGCATTTT. This translates into CASSDRDAQQPQHF.

This clone was recorded only once. The chain links TRBV28 to TRBJ2-7, with D possibly matching TRBD1 (5 bases). The germline V and J ends were trimmed by 5 bases and 5 bases, with 16 bases remaining between them. The CDR3 totals 14 residues. CDR1 and CDR2 from the germline V gene are MDHEN and SYDVKM. CDR3: CASSPVVRVHEQYF. CDR3 coding DNA: TGTGCCAGCAGTCCGGTGGTCAGGGTCCACGAGCAGTACTTC. Variable domain in full (rest from reference TRBV28 and TRBJ2-7): DVKVTQSSRYLVKRTGEKVFLECVQDMDHENMFWYRQDPGLGLRLIYFSYDVKMKEKGDIPEGYSVSREKKERFSLILESASTNQTSMYLCASSPVVRVHEQYFGPGTRLTVT.

This clone occurred a few times. CDR3 DNA: TGTGCCAGTAGTATTCAGGGAGGCTTCTCCTACGAGCAGTACTTC. Protein: CASSIQGGFSYEQYF. The rearrangement links TRBV19 to TRBJ2-7; possibly TRBD2 for D (6 bases). V was cut by 3 bases and J by 0 bases, with 12 bases left in between. The CDR3 sequence is 15 residues long. Germline V gives CDR1 LNHDA, CDR2 SQIVND (reference sequence).

The CDR3 protein is CASSLMGFREKLFF. For the CDR3, the DNA is TGTGCCAGCAGCTTAATGGGGTTCCGGGAAAAACTGTTTTTT. The V and J genes are TRBV11-3 and TRBJ1-4; D gene uncertain. Trimming cost V 2 bases and J 8 bases, with 12 bases left between them. Germline assignment: CDR1 SGHNT and CDR2 YENEEA. The CDR3 runs to 14 residues.